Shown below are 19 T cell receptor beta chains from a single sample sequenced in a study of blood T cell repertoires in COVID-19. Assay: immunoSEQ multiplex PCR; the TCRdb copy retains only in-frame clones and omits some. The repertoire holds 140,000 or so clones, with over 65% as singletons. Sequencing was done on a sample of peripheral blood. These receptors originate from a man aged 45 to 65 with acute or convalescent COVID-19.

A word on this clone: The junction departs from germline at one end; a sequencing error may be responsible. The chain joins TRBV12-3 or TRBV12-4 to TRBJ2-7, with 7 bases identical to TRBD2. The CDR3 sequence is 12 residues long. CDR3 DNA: TGTGCCAGCAGTTTAGGGTCGGGGGGAAGGAGGTTC. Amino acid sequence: CASSLGSGGRRF.

DNA of the CDR3: TGCAGCGCTAACAGGGGGGGGCAAGAGACCCAGTACTTC. This gives the protein CSANRGGQETQYF. The rearrangement links TRBV29-1 to TRBJ2-5; possible D gene TRBD1, 8 bases. Germline CDR1 is SQVTM and CDR2 is ANQGSEA. The CDR3 covers 13 residues. The V gene lost 7 bases and the J gene lost 2 bases, with 14 bases spanning the gap.

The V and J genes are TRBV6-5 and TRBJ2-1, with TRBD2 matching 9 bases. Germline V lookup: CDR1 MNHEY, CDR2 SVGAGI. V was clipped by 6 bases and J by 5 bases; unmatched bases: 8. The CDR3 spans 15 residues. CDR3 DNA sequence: TGTGCCAGCAGCCAAGGGCGGGGGGGCCACAATGAGCAGTTCTTC. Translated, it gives CASSQGRGGHNEQFF.

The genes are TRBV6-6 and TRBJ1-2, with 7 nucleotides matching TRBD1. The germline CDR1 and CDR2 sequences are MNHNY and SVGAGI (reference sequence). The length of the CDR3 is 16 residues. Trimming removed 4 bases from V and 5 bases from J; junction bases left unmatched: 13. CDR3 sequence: CASSSSIGQDLYGYTF. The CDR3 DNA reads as TGTGCCAGCAGTTCCTCTATAGGACAGGACTTATATGGCTACACCTTC.

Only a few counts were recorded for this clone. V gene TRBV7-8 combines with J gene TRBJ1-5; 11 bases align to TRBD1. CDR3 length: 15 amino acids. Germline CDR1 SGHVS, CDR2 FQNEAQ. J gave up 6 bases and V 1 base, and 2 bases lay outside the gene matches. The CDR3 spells CASSLDGTGGQPQHF. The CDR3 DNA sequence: TGTGCCAGCAGCTTAGACGGGACAGGGGGTCAGCCCCAGCATTTT.

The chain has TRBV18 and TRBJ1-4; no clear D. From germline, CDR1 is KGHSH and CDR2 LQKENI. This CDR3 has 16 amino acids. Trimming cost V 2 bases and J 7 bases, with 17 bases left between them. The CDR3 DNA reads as TGTGCCAGCTCACCAAGGGAGTCGTTGTCAGGTGAAAAACTGTTTTTT. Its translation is CASSPRESLSGEKLFF. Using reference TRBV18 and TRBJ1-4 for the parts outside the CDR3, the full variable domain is NAGVMQNPRHLVRRRGQEARLRCSPMKGHSHVYWYRQLPEEGLKFMVYLQKENIIDESGMPKERFSAEFPKEGPSILRIQQVVRGDSAAYFCASSPRESLSGEKLFFGSGTQLSVL.

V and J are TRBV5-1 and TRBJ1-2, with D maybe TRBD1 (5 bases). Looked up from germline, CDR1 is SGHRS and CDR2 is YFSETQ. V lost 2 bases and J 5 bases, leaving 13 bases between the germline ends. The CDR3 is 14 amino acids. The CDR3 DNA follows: TGCGCCAGCAGCTTTTCTCAGGGAGGGTATGGCTACACCTTC. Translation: CASSFSQGGYGYTF.

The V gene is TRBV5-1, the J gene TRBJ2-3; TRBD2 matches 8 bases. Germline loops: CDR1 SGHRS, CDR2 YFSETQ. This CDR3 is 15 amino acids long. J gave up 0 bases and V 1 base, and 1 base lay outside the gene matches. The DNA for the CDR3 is TGCGCCAGCAGCTTGACTAGCGGTAGCACAGATACGCAGTATTTT. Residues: CASSLTSGSTDTQYF.

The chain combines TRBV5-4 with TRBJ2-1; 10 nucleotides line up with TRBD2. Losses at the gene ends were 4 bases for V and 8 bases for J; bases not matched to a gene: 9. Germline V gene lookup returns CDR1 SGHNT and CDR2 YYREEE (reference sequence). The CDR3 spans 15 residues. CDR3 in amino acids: CASSASGGVEDEQFF. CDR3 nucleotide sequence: TGTGCCAGCAGCGCGAGCGGGGGGGTCGAGGATGAGCAGTTCTTC.

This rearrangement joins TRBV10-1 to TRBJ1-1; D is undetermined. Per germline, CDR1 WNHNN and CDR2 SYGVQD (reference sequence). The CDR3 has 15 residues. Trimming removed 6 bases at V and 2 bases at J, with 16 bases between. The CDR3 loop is CASSDQTRGNTEAFF. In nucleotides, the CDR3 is TGCGCCAGCAGCGATCAGACGCGGGGAAACACTGAAGCTTTCTTT.

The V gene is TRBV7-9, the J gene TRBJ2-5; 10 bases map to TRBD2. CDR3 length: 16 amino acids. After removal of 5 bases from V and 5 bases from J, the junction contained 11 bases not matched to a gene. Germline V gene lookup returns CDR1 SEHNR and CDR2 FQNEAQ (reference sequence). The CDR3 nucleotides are TGTGCCAGCAGCCCTGGGAGCGGGGGGGCGTGGGAGACCCAGTACTTC. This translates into CASSPGSGGAWETQYF.

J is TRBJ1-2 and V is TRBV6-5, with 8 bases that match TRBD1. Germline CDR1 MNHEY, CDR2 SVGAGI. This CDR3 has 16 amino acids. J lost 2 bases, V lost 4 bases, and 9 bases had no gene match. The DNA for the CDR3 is TGTGCCAGCAGTTCCCCGCCAGGGGGCTTCAACTATGGCTACACCTTC. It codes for CASSSPPGGFNYGYTF.

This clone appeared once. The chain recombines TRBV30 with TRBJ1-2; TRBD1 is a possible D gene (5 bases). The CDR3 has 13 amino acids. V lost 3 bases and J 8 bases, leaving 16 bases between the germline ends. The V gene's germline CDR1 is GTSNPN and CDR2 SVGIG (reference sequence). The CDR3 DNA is TGTGCCTGGAGGGTAGGAGCGGGGGGAGGCTACACCTTC. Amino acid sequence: CAWRVGAGGGYTF.

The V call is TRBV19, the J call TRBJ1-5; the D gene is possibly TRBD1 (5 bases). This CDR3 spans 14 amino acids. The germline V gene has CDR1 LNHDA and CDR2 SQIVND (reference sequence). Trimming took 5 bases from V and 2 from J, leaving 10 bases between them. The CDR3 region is CASSEDSRNQPQHF. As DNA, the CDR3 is TGTGCCAGTAGTGAAGACAGCCGCAATCAGCCCCAGCATTTT.

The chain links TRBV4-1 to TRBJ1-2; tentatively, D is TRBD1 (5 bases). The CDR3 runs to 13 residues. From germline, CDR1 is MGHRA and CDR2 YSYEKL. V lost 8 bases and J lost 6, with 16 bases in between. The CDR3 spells CASGDWGGDGYTF. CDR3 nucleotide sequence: TGCGCCAGCGGGGACTGGGGGGGAGATGGCTACACCTTC.

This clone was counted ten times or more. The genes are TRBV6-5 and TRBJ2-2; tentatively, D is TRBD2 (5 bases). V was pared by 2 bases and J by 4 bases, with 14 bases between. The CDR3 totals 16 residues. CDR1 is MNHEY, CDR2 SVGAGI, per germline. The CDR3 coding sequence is TGTGCCAGCAGTTACCGATTACTAGGCTCCACCGGGGAGCTGTTTTTT. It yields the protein CASSYRLLGSTGELFF.

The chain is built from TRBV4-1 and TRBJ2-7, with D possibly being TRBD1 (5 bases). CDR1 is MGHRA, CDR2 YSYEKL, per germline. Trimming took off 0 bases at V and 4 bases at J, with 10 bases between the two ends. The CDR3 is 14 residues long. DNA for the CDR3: TGCGCCAGCAGCCAAGATCCCAGGGAATACGAGCAGTACTTC. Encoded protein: CASSQDPREYEQYF.

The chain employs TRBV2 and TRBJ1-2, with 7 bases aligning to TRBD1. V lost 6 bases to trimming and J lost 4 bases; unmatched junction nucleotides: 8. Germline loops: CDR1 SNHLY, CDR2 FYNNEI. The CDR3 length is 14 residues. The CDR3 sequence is CASSGTVILYGYTF. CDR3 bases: TGTGCCAGCAGCGGGACAGTGATACTCTATGGCTACACCTTC.

DNA for the CDR3: TGTGCCAGCAATCCCCAGGGAAGCAATCAGCCCCAGCATTTT. It is translated as CASNPQGSNQPQHF. The chain links TRBV2 to TRBJ1-5; D perhaps matches TRBD1 (5 bases). This CDR3 comprises 14 residues. With 7 bases removed from V and 1 base from J, the gap between germline ends came to 11 bases. Per germline, CDR1 SNHLY and CDR2 FYNNEI.